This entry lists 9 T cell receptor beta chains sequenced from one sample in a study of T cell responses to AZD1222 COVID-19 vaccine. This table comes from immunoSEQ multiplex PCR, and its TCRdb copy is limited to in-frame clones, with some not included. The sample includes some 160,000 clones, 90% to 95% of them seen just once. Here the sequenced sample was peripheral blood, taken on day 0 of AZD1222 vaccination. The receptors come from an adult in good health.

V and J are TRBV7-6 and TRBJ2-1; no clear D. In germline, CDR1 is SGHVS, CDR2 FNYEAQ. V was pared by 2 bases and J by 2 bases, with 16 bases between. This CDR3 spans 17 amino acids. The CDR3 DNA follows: TGTGCCAGCAGCTTATTACACTCGGGTACGACCTACAATGAGCAGTTCTTC. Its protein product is CASSLLHSGTTYNEQFF.

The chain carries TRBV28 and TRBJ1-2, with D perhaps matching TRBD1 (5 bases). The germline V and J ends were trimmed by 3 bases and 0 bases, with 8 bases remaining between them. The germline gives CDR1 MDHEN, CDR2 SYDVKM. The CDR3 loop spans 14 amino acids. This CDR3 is CASSLSGANYGYTF. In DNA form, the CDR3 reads TGTGCCAGCAGTTTGTCGGGGGCTAACTATGGCTACACCTTC.

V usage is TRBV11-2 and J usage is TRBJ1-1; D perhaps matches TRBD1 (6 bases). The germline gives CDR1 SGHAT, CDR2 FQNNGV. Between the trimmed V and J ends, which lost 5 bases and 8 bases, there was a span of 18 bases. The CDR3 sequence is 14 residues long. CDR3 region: CASSPTRGGREAFF. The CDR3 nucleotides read TGTGCCAGCAGCCCCACCAGAGGGGGGAGGGAAGCTTTCTTT.

The CDR3 loop is CASRNSGNTIYF. The CDR3 region has the DNA TGTGCCAGCAGGAACAGTGGAAACACCATATATTTT. The rearrangement links TRBV6-5 to TRBJ1-3; D remains ambiguous. CDR1 is MNHEY and CDR2 is SVGAGI in the germline V gene. The V end was cut by 6 bases, the J end by 3 bases, with 6 bases between. The CDR3 sequence is 12 residues long.

The CDR3 bases are TGCAGTGCTATTTTGGGTAGCGGCTACACCTTC. It yields the protein CSAILGSGYTF. The chain employs TRBV20-1 and TRBJ1-2, with D unresolved. The CDR3 runs to 11 residues. Germline values: CDR1 DFQATT, CDR2 SNEGSKA (reference sequence). Trimming left V 4 bases short and J 8 bases short, with 11 bases between.

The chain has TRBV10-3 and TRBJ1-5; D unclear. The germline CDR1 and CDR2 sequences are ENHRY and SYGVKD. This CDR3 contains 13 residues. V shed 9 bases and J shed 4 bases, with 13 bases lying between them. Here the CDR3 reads CAISGPGNQPQHF. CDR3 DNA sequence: TGTGCCATTTCCGGTCCGGGGAATCAGCCCCAGCATTTT.

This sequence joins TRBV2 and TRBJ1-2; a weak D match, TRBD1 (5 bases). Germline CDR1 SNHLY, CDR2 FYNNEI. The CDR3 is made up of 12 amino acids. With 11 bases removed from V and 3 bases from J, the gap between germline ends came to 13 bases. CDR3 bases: TGTGCCGGGGGTGGGCAGGACTATGGCTACACCTTC. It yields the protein CAGGGQDYGYTF.

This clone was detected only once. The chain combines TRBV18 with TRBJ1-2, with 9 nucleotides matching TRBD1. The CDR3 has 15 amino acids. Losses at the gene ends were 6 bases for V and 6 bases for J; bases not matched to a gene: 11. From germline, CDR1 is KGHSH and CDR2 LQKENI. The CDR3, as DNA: TGTGCCAGCTCCCGGGACAGGGTTTCTTTTAATGGCTACACCTTC. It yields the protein CASSRDRVSFNGYTF. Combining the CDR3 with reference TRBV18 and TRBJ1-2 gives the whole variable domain NAGVMQNPRHLVRRRGQEARLRCSPMKGHSHVYWYRQLPEEGLKFMVYLQKENIIDESGMPKERFSAEFPKEGPSILRIQQVVRGDSAAYFCASSRDRVSFNGYTFGSGTRLTVV.

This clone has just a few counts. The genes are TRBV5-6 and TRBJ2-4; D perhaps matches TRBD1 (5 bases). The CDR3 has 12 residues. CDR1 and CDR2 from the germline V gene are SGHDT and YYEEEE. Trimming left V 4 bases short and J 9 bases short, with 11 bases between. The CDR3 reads CASSQTQGIQYF. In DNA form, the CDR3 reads TGTGCCAGCAGCCAGACCCAGGGCATTCAGTACTTC.